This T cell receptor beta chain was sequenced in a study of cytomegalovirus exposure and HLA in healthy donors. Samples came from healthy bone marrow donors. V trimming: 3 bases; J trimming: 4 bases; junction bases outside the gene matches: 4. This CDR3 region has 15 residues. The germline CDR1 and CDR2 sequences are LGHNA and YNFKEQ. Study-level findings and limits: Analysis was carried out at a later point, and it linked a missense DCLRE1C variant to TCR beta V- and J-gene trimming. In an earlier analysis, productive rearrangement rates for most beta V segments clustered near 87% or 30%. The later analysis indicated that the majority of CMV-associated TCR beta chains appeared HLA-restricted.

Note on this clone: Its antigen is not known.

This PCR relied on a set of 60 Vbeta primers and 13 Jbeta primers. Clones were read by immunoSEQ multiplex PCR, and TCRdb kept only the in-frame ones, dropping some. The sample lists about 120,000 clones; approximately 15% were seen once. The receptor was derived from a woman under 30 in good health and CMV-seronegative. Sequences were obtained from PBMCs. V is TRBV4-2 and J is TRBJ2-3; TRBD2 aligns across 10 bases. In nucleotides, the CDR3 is TGTGCCAGCAGCCAGAGCGGGGGGGCGGCAGATACGCAGTATTTT. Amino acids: CASSQSGGAADTQYF.